These 2 T cell receptor beta chains came from one sample sequenced in a study of T cell repertoires in aging, cancer and after chemotherapy. TRB rearrangements spanning V, D and J were amplified using mixed TRB-A/B primers. MiXCR, applied by TCRdb to the multiplex PCR reads, yields one record per CDR3 protein. The sample carries over 700 distinct CDR3 sequences, 25% to 35% recorded once. Amplification of TCR beta used genomic DNA extracted from peripheral blood. The source material was blood. These receptors originate from a human donor with a solid tumor.

By share, this clonotype counts as medium-sized. This sequence joins TRBV12-3 or TRBV12-4 and TRBJ2-5, with TRBD2 matching over 10 bases. The CDR3 length is 16 residues. Trimming at V came to 1 base and at J to 5 bases, leaving 7 bases not matched to a gene. The CDR3 is CASSLGGTSVRETQYF. For the CDR3, the DNA is TGTGCCAGCAGTTTAGGTGGGACTAGCGTCCGGGAGACCCAGTACTTC.

The chain recombines TRBV5-1 with TRBJ1-5; D is unresolved. Trimming removed 0 bases from V and 0 bases from J, with 7 bases in between. Per the germline V gene, CDR1 is SGHRS and CDR2 is YFSETQ. The CDR3 consists of 15 residues. The DNA of the CDR3 is TGCGCCAGCAGCTTGGCAGGTTATAGCAATCAGCCCCAGCATTTT. Residues: CASSLAGYSNQPQHF.